The present T cell receptor beta chain was sequenced within a study of response to subunit inactivated influenza vaccine. Study results and caveats: Each seasonal flu vaccination may recruit only limited new T cells, authors suggested.

Points on this clonotype: Its antigen remains unknown.

This CDR3 has 14 residues. Germline V gives CDR1 LGHNA, CDR2 YSLEER. The germline V and J ends were trimmed by 0 bases and 1 base, with 7 bases remaining between them. In TCRdb, the RT-PCR reads were re-called with MiXCR into one record per CDR3 protein. Here the sample spans 300,000 to 350,000 distinct CDR3 sequences, approximately 21% being singletons. The V and J genes are TRBV4-3 and TRBJ2-7; no clear D. This sample comprised PBMCs from blood, obtained 21 months after vaccination. The sequence was collected from a man aged 50 to 69 who received an inactivated influenza vaccine. The CDR3 nucleotides are TGCGCCAGCAGCCAAGATGTGGAGTCCTACGAGCAGTACTTC. This translates into CASSQDVESYEQYF.